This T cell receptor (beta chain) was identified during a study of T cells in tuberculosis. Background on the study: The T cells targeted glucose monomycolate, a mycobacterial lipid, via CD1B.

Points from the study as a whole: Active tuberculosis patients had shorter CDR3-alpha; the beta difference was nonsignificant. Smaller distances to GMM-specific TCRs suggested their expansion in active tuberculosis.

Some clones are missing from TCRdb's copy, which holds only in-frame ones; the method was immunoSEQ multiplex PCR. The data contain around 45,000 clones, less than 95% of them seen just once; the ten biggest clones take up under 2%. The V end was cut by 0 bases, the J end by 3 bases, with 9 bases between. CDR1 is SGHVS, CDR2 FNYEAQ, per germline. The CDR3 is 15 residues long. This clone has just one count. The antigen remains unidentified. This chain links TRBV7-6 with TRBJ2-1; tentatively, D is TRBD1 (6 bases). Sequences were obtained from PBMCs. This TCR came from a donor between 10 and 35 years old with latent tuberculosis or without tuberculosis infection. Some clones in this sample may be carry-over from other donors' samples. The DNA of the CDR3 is TGTGCCAGCAGCTTAGCGTTGACAGGCTACAATGAGCAGTTCTTC. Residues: CASSLALTGYNEQFF.